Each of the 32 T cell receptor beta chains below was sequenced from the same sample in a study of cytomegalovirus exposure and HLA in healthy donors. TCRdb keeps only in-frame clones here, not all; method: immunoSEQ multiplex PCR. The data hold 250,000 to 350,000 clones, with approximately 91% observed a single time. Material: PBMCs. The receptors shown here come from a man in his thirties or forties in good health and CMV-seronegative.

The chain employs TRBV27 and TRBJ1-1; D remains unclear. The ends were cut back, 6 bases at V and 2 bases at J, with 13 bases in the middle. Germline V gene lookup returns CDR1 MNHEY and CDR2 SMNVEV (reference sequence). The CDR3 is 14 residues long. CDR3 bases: TGTGCCAGCAGACCGGCGGGAGTAAACACTGAAGCTTTCTTT. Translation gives CASRPAGVNTEAFF.

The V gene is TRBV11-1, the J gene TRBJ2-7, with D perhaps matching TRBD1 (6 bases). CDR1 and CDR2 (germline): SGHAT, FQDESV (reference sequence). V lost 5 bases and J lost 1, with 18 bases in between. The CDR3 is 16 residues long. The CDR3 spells CASSPTDRRTSYEQYF. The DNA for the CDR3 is TGTGCCAGCAGCCCGACCGACAGGAGAACATCCTACGAGCAGTACTTC. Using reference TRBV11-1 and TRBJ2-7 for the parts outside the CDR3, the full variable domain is EAEVAQSPRYKITEKSQAVAFWCDPISGHATLYWYRQILGQGPELLVQFQDESVVDDSQLPKDRFSAERLKGVDSTLKIQPAELGDSAMYLCASSPTDRRTSYEQYFGPGTRLTVT.

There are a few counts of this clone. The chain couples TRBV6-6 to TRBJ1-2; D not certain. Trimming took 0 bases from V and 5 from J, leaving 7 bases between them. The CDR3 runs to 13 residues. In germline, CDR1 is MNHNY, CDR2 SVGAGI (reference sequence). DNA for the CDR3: TGTGCCAGCAGTTACTCGGAGGGTTATGGCTACACCTTC. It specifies CASSYSEGYGYTF.

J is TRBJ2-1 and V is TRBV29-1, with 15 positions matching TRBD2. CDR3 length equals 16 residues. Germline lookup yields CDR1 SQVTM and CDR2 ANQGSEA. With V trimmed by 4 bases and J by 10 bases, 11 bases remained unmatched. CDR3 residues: CSVVGLAGGDSWEQFF. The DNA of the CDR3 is TGCAGCGTTGTGGGACTAGCGGGGGGAGACTCTTGGGAGCAGTTCTTC.

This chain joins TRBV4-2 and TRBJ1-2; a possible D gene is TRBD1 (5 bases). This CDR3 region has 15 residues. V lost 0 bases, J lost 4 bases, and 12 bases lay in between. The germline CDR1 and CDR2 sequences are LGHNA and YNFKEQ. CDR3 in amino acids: CASSQEADTAYGYTF. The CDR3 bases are TGTGCCAGCAGCCAAGAGGCGGACACCGCCTATGGCTACACCTTC.

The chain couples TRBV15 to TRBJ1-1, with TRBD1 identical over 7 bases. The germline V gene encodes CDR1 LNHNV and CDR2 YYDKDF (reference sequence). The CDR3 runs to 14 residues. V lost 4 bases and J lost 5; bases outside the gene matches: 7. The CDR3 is CATSTDRVWTEAFF. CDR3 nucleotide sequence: TGTGCCACCAGCACAGACAGGGTATGGACTGAAGCTTTCTTT.

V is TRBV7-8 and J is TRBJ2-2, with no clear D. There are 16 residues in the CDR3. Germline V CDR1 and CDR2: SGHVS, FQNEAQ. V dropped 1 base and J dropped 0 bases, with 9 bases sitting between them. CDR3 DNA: TGTGCCAGCAGCTTAGATCGGTTCGCGAACACCGGGGAGCTGTTTTTT. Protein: CASSLDRFANTGELFF.

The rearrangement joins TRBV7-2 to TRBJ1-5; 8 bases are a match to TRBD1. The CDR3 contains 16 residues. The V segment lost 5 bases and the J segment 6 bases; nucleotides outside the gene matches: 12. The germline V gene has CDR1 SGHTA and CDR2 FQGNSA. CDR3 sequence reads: CASSPATAQGAQPQHF. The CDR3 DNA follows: TGTGCCAGCAGCCCCGCAACGGCGCAGGGGGCTCAGCCCCAGCATTTT.

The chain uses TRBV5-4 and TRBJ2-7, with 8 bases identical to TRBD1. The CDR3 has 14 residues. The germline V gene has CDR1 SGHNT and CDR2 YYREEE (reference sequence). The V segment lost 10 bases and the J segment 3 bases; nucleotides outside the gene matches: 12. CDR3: CARPRRGRLYEQYF. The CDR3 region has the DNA TGTGCCCGACCCCGCAGGGGGCGCCTCTACGAGCAGTACTTC.

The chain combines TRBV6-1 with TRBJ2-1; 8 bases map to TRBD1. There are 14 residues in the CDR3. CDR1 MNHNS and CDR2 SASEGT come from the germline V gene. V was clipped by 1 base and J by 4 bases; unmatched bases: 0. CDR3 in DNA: TGTGCCAGCAGTGAAGGACAGGGGTACAATGAGCAGTTCTTC. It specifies CASSEGQGYNEQFF.

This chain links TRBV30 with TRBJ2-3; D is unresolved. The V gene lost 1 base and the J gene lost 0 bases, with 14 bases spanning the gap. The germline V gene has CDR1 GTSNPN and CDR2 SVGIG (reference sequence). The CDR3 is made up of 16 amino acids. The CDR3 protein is CAWSGGFHSSTDTQYF. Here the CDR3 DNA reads TGTGCCTGGAGTGGAGGATTCCACTCAAGCACAGATACGCAGTATTTT.

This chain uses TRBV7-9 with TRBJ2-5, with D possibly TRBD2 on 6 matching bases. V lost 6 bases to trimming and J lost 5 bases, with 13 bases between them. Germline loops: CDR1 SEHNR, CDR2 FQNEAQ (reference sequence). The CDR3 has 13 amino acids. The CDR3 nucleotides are TGTGCCAGCAGGCGGGGCCCCGGGGAGACCCAGTACTTC. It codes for CASRRGPGETQYF.

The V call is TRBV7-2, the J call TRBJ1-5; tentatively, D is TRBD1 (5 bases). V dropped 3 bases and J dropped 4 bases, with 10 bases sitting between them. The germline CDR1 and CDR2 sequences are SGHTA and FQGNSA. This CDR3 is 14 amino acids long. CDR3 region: CASSFRPGNQPQHF. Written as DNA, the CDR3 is TGTGCCAGCAGCTTTAGACCAGGGAATCAGCCCCAGCATTTT.

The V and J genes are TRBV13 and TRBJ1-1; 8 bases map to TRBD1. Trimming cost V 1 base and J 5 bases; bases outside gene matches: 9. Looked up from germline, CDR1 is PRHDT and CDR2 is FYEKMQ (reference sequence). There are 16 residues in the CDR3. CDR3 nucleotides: TGTGCCAGCAGCTTAGCCAGACAGGGGCGATTGACTGAAGCTTTCTTT. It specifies CASSLARQGRLTEAFF.

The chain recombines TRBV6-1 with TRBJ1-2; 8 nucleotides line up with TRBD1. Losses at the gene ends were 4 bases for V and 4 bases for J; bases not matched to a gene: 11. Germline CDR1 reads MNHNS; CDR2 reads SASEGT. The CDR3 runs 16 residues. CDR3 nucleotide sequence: TGTGCCAGCAGTGCCCGGACAGGGTGGGATGGCTATGGCTACACCTTC. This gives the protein CASSARTGWDGYGYTF.

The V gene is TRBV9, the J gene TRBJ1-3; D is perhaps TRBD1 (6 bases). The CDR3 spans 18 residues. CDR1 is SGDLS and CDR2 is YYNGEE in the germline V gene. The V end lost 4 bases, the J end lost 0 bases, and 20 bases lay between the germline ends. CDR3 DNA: TGTGCCAGCAGCCCTCGAGAATGGGGACATAGCTCTGGAAACACCATATATTTT. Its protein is CASSPREWGHSSGNTIYF.

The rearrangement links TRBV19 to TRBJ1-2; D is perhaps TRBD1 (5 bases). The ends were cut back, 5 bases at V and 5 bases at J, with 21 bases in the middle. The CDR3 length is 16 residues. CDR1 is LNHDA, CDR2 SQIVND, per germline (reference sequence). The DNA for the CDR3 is TGTGCCAGTAGTGCAGCTGGGGGACCCGGAGGGTATGGCTACACCTTC. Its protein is CASSAAGGPGGYGYTF.

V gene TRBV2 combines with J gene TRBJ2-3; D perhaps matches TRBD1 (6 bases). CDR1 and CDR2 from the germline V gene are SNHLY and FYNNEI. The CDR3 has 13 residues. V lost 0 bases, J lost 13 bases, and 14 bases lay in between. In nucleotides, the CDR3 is TGTGCCAGCAGTGAAGCGCTGGCAGGGGTTGAGTATTTT. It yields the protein CASSEALAGVEYF.

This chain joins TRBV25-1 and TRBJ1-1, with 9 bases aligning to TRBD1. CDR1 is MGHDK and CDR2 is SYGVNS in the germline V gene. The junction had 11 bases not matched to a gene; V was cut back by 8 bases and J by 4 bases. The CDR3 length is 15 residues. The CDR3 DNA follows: TGTGCCAGCGACCTGGGGACAGGGATCTTCACTGAAGCTTTCTTT. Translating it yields CASDLGTGIFTEAFF.

The CDR3 sequence is CASSLGQQGSGNTIYF. The CDR3 nucleotides are TGTGCCAGCAGCTTGGGTCAACAGGGCTCTGGAAACACCATATATTTT. The chain combines TRBV5-4 with TRBJ1-3; D is perhaps TRBD1 (6 bases). Trimming pared 0 bases from V and 0 bases from J, leaving 10 bases between. CDR1 and CDR2 from the germline V gene are SGHNT and YYREEE (reference sequence). The CDR3 is made up of 16 amino acids.

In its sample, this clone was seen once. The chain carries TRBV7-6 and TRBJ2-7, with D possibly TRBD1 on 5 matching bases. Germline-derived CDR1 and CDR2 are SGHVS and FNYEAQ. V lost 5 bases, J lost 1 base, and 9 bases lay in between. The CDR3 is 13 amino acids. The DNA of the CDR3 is TGTGCCAGCAGCCTAGACAGTTCCTACGAGCAGTACTTC. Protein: CASSLDSSYEQYF.

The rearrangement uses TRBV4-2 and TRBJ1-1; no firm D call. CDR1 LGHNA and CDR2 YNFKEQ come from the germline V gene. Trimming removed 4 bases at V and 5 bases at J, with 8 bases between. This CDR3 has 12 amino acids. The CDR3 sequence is CASSREGTEAFF. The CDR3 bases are TGTGCCAGCAGCCGGGAGGGTACTGAAGCTTTCTTT.

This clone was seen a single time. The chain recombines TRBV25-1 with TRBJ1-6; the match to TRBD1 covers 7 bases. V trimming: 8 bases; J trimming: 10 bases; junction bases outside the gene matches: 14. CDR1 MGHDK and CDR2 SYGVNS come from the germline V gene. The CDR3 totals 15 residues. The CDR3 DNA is TGTGCCAGCGCCGACAGGGTGTTCAACGGATCACCCCTCCACTTT. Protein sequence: CASADRVFNGSPLHF.

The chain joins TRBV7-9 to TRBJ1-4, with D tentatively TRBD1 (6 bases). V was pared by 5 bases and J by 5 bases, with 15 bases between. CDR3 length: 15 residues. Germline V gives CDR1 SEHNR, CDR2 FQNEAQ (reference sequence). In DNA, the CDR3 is TGTGCCAGCAGCCATACTTCCGGACAGAATGAAAAACTGTTTTTT. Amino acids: CASSHTSGQNEKLFF.

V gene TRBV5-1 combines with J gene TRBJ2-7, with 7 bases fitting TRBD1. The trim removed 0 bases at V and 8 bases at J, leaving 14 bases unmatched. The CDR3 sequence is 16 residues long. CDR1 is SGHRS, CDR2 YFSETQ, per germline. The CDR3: CASSLGAGGSSEKQYF. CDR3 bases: TGCGCCAGCAGCTTGGGGGCAGGGGGTTCCTCCGAGAAGCAGTACTTC.

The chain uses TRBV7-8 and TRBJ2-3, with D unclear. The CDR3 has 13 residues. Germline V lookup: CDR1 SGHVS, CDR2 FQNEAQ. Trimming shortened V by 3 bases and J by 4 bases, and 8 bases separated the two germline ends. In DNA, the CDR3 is TGTGCCAGCAGCTTGTACTCCGCAGATACGCAGTATTTT. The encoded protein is CASSLYSADTQYF.

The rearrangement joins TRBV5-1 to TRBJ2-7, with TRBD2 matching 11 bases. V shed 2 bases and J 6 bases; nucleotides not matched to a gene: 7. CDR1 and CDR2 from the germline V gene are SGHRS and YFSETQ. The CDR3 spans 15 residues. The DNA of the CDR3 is TGCGCCAGCAGCTTTAATAGCGGGGGGGCCGGCGAGCAGTACTTC. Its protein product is CASSFNSGGAGEQYF.

The CDR3 loop reads CASTKDSLYGYTF. The CDR3 DNA reads TGTGCCAGCACCAAGGACAGTCTCTATGGCTACACCTTC. V usage is TRBV6-1 and J usage is TRBJ1-2, with D maybe TRBD1 (6 bases). Germline V gene data show CDR1 as MNHNS and CDR2 as SASEGT. This CDR3 region has 13 residues. V was cut by 7 bases and J by 4 bases, with 13 bases left in between.

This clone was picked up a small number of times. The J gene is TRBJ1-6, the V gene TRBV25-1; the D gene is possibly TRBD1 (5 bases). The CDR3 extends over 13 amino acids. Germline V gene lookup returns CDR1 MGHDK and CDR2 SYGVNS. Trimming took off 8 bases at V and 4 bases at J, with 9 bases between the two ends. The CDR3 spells CASAGGYNSPLHF. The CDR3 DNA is TGTGCCAGCGCCGGGGGTTATAATTCACCCCTCCACTTT.

The CDR3 nucleotides read TGTGCCAGCACCAACTATCCGGGACAGCCATTGTACGAGCAGTACTTC. It specifies CASTNYPGQPLYEQYF. The chain carries TRBV27 and TRBJ2-7; TRBD1 aligns across 7 bases. V was pared by 7 bases and J by 4 bases, with 16 bases of the junction left unmatched. CDR1 MNHEY and CDR2 SMNVEV come from the germline V gene (reference sequence). CDR3 size: 16 residues.

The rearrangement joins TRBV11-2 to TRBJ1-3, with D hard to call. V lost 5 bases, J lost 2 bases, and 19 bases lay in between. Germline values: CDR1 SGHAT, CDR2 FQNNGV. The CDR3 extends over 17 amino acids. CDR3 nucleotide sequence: TGTGCCAGCAGCAAAGTCGGTATCGGGGTTGCTGGAAACACCATATATTTT. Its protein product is CASSKVGIGVAGNTIYF.

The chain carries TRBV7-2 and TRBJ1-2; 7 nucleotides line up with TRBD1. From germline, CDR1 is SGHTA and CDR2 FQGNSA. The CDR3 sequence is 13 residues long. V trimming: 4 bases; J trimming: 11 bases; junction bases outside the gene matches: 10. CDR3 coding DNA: TGTGCCAGCAGCTCCGACAGGGACCCTTCGTACACCTTC. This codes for CASSSDRDPSYTF.